This T cell receptor (beta chain) was sequenced during a study of blood T cells in healthy people across ages. Study-level findings and limits: Observed TCR beta diversity showed a strong correlation with the percentage of naive T cells as measured by flow cytometry. A roughly linear age-dependent decrease characterized TCR beta diversity per million T cells. Estimates drawn from one million T cells were deemed to understate diversity.

In germline, CDR1 is MDHEN, CDR2 SYDVKM. Trimming shortened V by 2 bases and J by 4 bases, and 8 bases separated the two germline ends. There are 13 residues in the CDR3. About this clonotype: Its antigen is still unknown.

A sample-barcoded 5' primer and a J-beta primer mix were used in a second PCR of roughly 7 to 11 cycles. TCRdb reprocessed the 5' RACE reads via MiXCR and lists one record per CDR3 protein. This sample has 920,000 or so distinct CDR3 sequences, with around 43% found just once. Peripheral blood samples of 9 to 10 milliliters were drawn from each donor. The receptor was derived from a woman in her sixties in good health. Input material: blood. The chain couples TRBV28 to TRBJ1-2; maybe TRBD1 (6 bases). CDR3 in DNA: TGTGCCAGCAGTTTAAGGGGGATCTATGGCTACACCTTC. This gives the protein CASSLRGIYGYTF.